This TCR beta chain was sequenced for a study of blood T cells in healthy people across ages. Study as a whole: Template-switching capture recovered about one barcoded beta molecule per two T cells.

A second PCR, run for 7 to 11 cycles, used a sample-barcoded 5' primer plus a J-beta primer mix. From the 5' RACE reads, TCRdb called clonotypes with MiXCR, one entry per CDR3 protein. The repertoire includes approximately 1.5 million distinct CDR3 sequences, 40% to 45% of them detected once, and 4% sits in the top ten. Per individual sample, total RNA of at least 5 micrograms was extracted. The germline gives CDR1 MDHEN, CDR2 SYDVKM. The V gene lost 7 bases and the J gene lost 0 bases, with 13 bases spanning the gap. This CDR3 is built from 14 residues. Material: blood. The chain joins TRBV28 to TRBJ2-7, with a possible D match to TRBD1 (6 bases). This sequence was found in a woman younger than 30 in good health. The CDR3 nucleotides are TGTGCCAGCATGGTCCGGGACATCTCCTACGAGCAGTACTTC. Amino acids: CASMVRDISYEQYF.